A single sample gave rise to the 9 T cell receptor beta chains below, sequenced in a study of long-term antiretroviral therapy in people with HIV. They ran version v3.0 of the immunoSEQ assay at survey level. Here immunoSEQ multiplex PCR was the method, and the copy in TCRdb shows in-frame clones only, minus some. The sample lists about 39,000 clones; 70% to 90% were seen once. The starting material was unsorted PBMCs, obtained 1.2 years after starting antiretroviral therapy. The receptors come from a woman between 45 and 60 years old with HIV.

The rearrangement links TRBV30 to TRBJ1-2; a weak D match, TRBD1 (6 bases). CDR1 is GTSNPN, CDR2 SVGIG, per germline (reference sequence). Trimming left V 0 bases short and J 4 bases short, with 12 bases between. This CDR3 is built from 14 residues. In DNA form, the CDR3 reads TGTGCCTGGAGTGTATACAGGGTCACCTATGGCTACACCTTC. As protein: CAWSVYRVTYGYTF.

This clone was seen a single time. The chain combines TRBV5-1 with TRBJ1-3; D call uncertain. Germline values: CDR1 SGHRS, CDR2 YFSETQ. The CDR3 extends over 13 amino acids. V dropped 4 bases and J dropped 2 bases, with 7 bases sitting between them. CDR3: CASSIDTGNTIYF. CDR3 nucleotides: TGCGCCAGCAGCATCGACACTGGAAACACCATATATTTT.

DNA for the CDR3: TGCGCCAGCAGCCGCTATAGCGGGGGAGAGAACTACGAGCAGTACTTC. It encodes CASSRYSGGENYEQYF. V gene TRBV4-1 combines with J gene TRBJ2-7; 9 bases align to TRBD2. The CDR3 covers 16 residues. Trimming removed 4 bases from V and 3 bases from J; junction bases left unmatched: 10. From germline, CDR1 is MGHRA and CDR2 YSYEKL.

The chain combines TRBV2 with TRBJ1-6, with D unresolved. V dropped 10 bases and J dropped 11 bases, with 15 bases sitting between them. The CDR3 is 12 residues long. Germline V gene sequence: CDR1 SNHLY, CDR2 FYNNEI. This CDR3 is CATHLGRPPLHF. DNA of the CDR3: TGTGCCACCCACCTAGGCAGACCACCCCTCCACTTT.

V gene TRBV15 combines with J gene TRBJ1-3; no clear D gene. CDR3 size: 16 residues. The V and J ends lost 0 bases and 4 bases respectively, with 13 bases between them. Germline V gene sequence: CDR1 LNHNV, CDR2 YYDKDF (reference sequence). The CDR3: CATSRETGRFGNTIYF. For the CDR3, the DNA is TGTGCCACCAGCAGAGAGACCGGCAGGTTCGGAAACACCATATATTTT.

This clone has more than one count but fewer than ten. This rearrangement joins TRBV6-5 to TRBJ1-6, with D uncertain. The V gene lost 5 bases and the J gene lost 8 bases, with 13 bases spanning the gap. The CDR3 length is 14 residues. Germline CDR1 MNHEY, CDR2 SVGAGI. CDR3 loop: CASSRITGDSPLHF. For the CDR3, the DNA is TGTGCCAGCAGTCGAATTACCGGGGATTCACCCCTCCACTTT.

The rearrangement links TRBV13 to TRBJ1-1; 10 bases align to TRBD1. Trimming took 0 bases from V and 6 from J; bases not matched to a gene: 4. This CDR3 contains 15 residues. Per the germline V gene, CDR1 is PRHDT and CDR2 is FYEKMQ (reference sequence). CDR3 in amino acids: CASSLGGQGFAEAFF. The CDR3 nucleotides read TGTGCCAGCAGCTTAGGGGGACAGGGGTTCGCTGAAGCTTTCTTT.

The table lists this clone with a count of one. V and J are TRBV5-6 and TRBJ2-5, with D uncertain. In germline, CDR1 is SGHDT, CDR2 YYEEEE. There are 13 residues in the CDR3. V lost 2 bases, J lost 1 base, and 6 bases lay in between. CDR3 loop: CASSLTLQETQYF. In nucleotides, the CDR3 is TGTGCCAGCAGCTTAACCCTCCAAGAGACCCAGTACTTC.

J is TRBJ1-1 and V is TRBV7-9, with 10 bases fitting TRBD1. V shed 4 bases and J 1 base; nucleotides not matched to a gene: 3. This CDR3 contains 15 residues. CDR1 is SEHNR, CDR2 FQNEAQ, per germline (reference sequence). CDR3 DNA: TGTGCCAGCAGCTCATGGGACAGGGGGAACACTGAAGCTTTCTTT. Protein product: CASSSWDRGNTEAFF.